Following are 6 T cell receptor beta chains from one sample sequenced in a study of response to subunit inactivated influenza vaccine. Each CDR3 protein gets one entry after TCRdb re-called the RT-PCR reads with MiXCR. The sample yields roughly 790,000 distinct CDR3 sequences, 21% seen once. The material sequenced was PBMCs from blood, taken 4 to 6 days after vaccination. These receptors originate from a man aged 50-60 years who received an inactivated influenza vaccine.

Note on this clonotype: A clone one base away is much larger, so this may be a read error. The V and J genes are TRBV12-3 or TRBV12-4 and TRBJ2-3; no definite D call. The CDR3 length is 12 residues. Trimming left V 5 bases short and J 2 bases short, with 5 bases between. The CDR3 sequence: CASSQPTDTQYF. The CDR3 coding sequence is TGTGCCAGCAGTCAGCCCACAGATACGCAGTATTTT.

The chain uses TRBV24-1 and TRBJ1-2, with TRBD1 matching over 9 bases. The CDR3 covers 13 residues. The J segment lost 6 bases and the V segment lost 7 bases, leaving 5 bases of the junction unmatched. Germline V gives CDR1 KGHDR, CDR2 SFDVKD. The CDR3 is CATRDRGSHGYTF. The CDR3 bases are TGTGCCACCAGGGACAGGGGCTCTCATGGCTACACCTTC.

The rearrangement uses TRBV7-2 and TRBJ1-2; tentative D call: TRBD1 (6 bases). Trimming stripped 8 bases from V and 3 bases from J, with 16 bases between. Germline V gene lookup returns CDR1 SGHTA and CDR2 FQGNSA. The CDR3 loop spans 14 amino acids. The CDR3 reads CASVPRAGDYGYTF. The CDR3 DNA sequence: TGTGCCAGCGTTCCTCGTGCAGGGGACTATGGCTACACCTTC.

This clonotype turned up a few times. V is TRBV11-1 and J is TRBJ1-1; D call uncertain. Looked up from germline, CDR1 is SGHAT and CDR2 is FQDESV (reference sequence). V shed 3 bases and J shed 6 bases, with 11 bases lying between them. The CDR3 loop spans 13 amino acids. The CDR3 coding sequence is TGTGCCAGCAGCTTCGTGGGAGGGTCTGAAGCTTTCTTT. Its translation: CASSFVGGSEAFF.

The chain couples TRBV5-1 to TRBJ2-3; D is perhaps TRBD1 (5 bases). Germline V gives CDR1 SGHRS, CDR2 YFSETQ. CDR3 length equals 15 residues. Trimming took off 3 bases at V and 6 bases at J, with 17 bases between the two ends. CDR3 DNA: TGCGCCAGCAGCTCAGGGATGTCAAAGTATGATACGCAGTATTTT. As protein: CASSSGMSKYDTQYF.

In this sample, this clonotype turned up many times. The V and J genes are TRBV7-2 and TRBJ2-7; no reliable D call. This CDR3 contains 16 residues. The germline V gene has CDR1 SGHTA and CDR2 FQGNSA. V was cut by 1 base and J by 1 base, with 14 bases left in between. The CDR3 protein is CASSLGSLWDSYEQYF. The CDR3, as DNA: TGTGCCAGCAGCTTAGGATCTTTGTGGGATTCCTACGAGCAGTACTTC.